Given below is one T cell receptor beta chain in context. The record originates from a study of T cell responses to AZD1222 COVID-19 vaccine. There are 16 residues in the CDR3. Germline lookup yields CDR1 KGHDR and CDR2 SFDVKD. Trimming took 3 bases from V and 4 from J, leaving 15 bases between them. Here immunoSEQ multiplex PCR was the method, and the copy in TCRdb shows in-frame clones only, minus some. The repertoire holds 100,000 to 120,000 clones, with 81% as singletons. The rearrangement uses TRBV24-1 and TRBJ2-1; tentatively, D is TRBD2 (5 bases). This TCR was sampled from an adult in good health. Source: peripheral blood, taken on day 0 of AZD1222 vaccination. CDR3 sequence: CATSDHTRPGYNEQFF. The DNA for the CDR3 is TGTGCCACCAGTGATCACACTAGGCCAGGTTACAATGAGCAGTTCTTC.